This is a list of T cell receptor beta chains from one sample in a study of shared clonotypes between healthy human individuals. Sequenced by immunoSEQ multiplex PCR; TCRdb stores in-frame clones only, minus some. The sample lists under 600,000 clones; approximately 94% were seen once. The sequenced sample was naive CD4+ T cells sorted from blood. All receptors come from a woman under 40 in good health. The CDR3 runs from the conserved cysteine through the conserved F or W. Each record gives: clone size, V gene, CDR3 length, J gene, D gene, CDR3 DNA, CDR3 protein. The D gene is left open where the match is weak. Expanded clones get a size class; other rows say once, few or many, or leave the size out.

abundance: .
v_gene: TRBV19
len: 14
j_gene: TRBJ1-2
d_gene: TRBD1
CDR3nt: TGTGCCAGTAGTTCCTGGGGACAGGGTTATGGCTACACCTTC
CDR3aa: CASSSWGQGYGYTF

abundance: once
v_gene: TRBV5-1
len: 18
j_gene: TRBJ2-4
d_gene: TRBD1
CDR3nt: TGCGCCAGCAGCGCCTGGGGGACAGGACGTTATGGCAAAAACATTCAGTACTTC
CDR3aa: CASSAWGTGRYGKNIQYF

abundance: few
v_gene: TRBV28
len: 12
j_gene: TRBJ2-7
d_gene: TRBD1
CDR3nt: TGTGCCAGCACCCGACAGGGTTACGAGCAGTACTTC
CDR3aa: CASTRQGYEQYF

abundance: .
v_gene: TRBV28
len: 12
j_gene: TRBJ1-2
d_gene: .
CDR3nt: TGTGCCAGCAGTTTAATCACCGATGGCTACACCTTC
CDR3aa: CASSLITDGYTF

abundance: .
v_gene: TRBV28
len: 17
j_gene: TRBJ2-5
d_gene: TRBD2
CDR3nt: TGTGCCAGCAGCCCGGGCCTCGGCCTAGCGGGAGGAGAGACCCAGTACTTC
CDR3aa: CASSPGLGLAGGETQYF

abundance: .
v_gene: TRBV18
len: 17
j_gene: TRBJ1-3
d_gene: .
CDR3nt: TGTGCCAGCTCACCGGCAACACAGCTGAGCTCTGGAAACACCATATATTTT
CDR3aa: CASSPATQLSSGNTIYF

abundance: .
v_gene: TRBV27
len: 22
j_gene: TRBJ2-1
d_gene: TRBD1
CDR3nt: TGTGCCAGCAGTCCGAACCGACGTAAGGGGGCACCAATCTTGAGCTCCTACAATGAGCAGTTCTTC
CDR3aa: CASSPNRRKGAPILSSYNEQFF

abundance: .
v_gene: TRBV5-8
len: 16
j_gene: TRBJ2-1
d_gene: TRBD1
CDR3nt: TGTGCCAGCAGCTTGTGGGCGGGACAGGCCTACAATGAGCAGTTCTTC
CDR3aa: CASSLWAGQAYNEQFF

abundance: .
v_gene: TRBV28
len: 15
j_gene: TRBJ1-1
d_gene: .
CDR3nt: TGTGCCAGCAGTCGAACAGTCCGGGACTACACTGAAGCTTTCTTT
CDR3aa: CASSRTVRDYTEAFF

abundance: .
v_gene: TRBV30
len: 11
j_gene: TRBJ2-1
d_gene: .
CDR3nt: TGTGCCTGGAGGAATCCGGGGCCGCAGTTCTTC
CDR3aa: CAWRNPGPQFF

abundance: .
v_gene: TRBV19
len: 16
j_gene: TRBJ2-2
d_gene: .
CDR3nt: TGTGCCAGTAGTATACGAGTCCCGACAGCGGGCGGGGAGCTGTTTTTT
CDR3aa: CASSIRVPTAGGELFF

abundance: .
v_gene: TRBV5-1
len: 14
j_gene: TRBJ1-1
d_gene: .
CDR3nt: TGCGCCAGCAGACAGGACACCATCACTAGTCAAGCTTTCTTT
CDR3aa: CASRQDTITSQAFF

abundance: .
v_gene: TRBV6-5
len: 14
j_gene: TRBJ1-3
d_gene: .
CDR3nt: TGTGCCAGCAGTTCCTCAGGATCTGGAAACACCATATATTTT
CDR3aa: CASSSSGSGNTIYF

abundance: .
v_gene: TRBV20-1
len: 11
j_gene: TRBJ2-5
d_gene: .
CDR3nt: TGCAGTGCTTCCCCGCTGGAGACCCAGTACTTC
CDR3aa: CSASPLETQYF

abundance: .
v_gene: TRBV7-8
len: 20
j_gene: TRBJ2-1
d_gene: TRBD2
CDR3nt: TGTGCCAGCAGCTTAGTTGGAGGGACTAACAGACAAGGGCCCTGGGTTGAGCAGTTCTTC
CDR3aa: CASSLVGGTNRQGPWVEQFF

abundance: .
v_gene: TRBV7-8
len: 15
j_gene: TRBJ2-5
d_gene: TRBD1
CDR3nt: TGTGCCAGCAGCTTAGGGGGACAGTTTCAAGAGACCCAGTACTTC
CDR3aa: CASSLGGQFQETQYF

abundance: .
v_gene: TRBV5-4
len: 17
j_gene: TRBJ2-7
d_gene: .
CDR3nt: TGTGCCAGCAGCTTGGCCCAGGCCCGTTGGGAAGACTACGAGCAGTACTTC
CDR3aa: CASSLAQARWEDYEQYF

abundance: .
v_gene: TRBV6-1
len: 13
j_gene: TRBJ1-1
d_gene: TRBD1
CDR3nt: TGTGCCAGCACGATGACAGGGTCGTCTGAAGCTTTCTTT
CDR3aa: CASTMTGSSEAFF

abundance: .
v_gene: TRBV11-2
len: 18
j_gene: TRBJ2-7
d_gene: .
CDR3nt: TGTGCCAGCAGCTTACTGGTGAAGGCAGGGGGGGACCTCAACGAGCAGTACTTC
CDR3aa: CASSLLVKAGGDLNEQYF

abundance: .
v_gene: TRBV4-2
len: 15
j_gene: TRBJ1-4
d_gene: .
CDR3nt: TGTGCCAGCAGCCAGGAACTCGAGGGATTGGAAAAACTGTTTTTT
CDR3aa: CASSQELEGLEKLFF

abundance: .
v_gene: TRBV14
len: 14
j_gene: TRBJ2-2
d_gene: .
CDR3nt: TGTGCCAGCAGCCGGGAGACGGGGGCCGGGGAGCTGTTTTTT
CDR3aa: CASSRETGAGELFF

abundance: .
v_gene: TRBV27
len: 12
j_gene: TRBJ1-2
d_gene: TRBD1
CDR3nt: TGTGCCAGCAGTTCCACAGGGGGTGGCTACACCTTC
CDR3aa: CASSSTGGGYTF

abundance: .
v_gene: TRBV29-1
len: 11
j_gene: TRBJ2-7
d_gene: TRBD1
CDR3nt: TGCAGCGTTCGGGCAGGGGGAGAGCAGTACTTC
CDR3aa: CSVRAGGEQYF

abundance: .
v_gene: TRBV5-1
len: 13
j_gene: TRBJ2-7
d_gene: .
CDR3nt: TGCGCCAGCAGCTTGGAGCAGTTCCACGAGCAGTACTTC
CDR3aa: CASSLEQFHEQYF

abundance: .
v_gene: TRBV5-4
len: 15
j_gene: TRBJ1-1
d_gene: TRBD1
CDR3nt: TGTGCCAGCAGGAAAACCGGACAGGGGAACACTGAAGCTTTCTTT
CDR3aa: CASRKTGQGNTEAFF

abundance: .
v_gene: TRBV19
len: 17
j_gene: TRBJ1-1
d_gene: .
CDR3nt: TGTGCCAGTAGTATAGGATATGCAGGGGCCCGGAACACTGAAGCTTTCTTT
CDR3aa: CASSIGYAGARNTEAFF

abundance: .
v_gene: TRBV9
len: 15
j_gene: TRBJ2-7
d_gene: .
CDR3nt: TGTGCCAGCAGCCCCCAGGGACTGTCAACCTACGAGCAGTACTTC
CDR3aa: CASSPQGLSTYEQYF

abundance: .
v_gene: TRBV28
len: 14
j_gene: TRBJ1-2
d_gene: TRBD1
CDR3nt: TGTGCCAGCAGGGAGGACAGGCCACCCTATGGCTACACCTTC
CDR3aa: CASREDRPPYGYTF

abundance: .
v_gene: TRBV7-9
len: 11
j_gene: TRBJ2-1
d_gene: .
CDR3nt: TGTGCCAGCTCCGGCTACAATGAGCAGTTCTTC
CDR3aa: CASSGYNEQFF

abundance: .
v_gene: TRBV28
len: 14
j_gene: TRBJ2-5
d_gene: TRBD2
CDR3nt: TGTGCCAGCGCCACTAGCGGGAGGGGTGAGACCCAGTACTTC
CDR3aa: CASATSGRGETQYF

abundance: .
v_gene: TRBV6-5
len: 13
j_gene: TRBJ1-6
d_gene: TRBD1
CDR3nt: TGTGCCAGCAGGCGACAGGGGAATTCACCCCTCCACTTT
CDR3aa: CASRRQGNSPLHF

abundance: .
v_gene: TRBV5-1
len: 16
j_gene: TRBJ2-5
d_gene: TRBD2
CDR3nt: TGCGCCAGCAGCCCCGTGGGAGCGGGAGCTTTGGAGACCCAGTACTTC
CDR3aa: CASSPVGAGALETQYF

abundance: .
v_gene: TRBV18
len: 14
j_gene: TRBJ2-1
d_gene: TRBD2
CDR3nt: TGTGCCAGCTCACCGTCTAGCGGGACCTTCGAGCAGTTCTTC
CDR3aa: CASSPSSGTFEQFF

abundance: .
v_gene: TRBV28
len: 13
j_gene: TRBJ1-5
d_gene: TRBD1
CDR3nt: TGTGCCAGCAGTAGAACAGGGGATCAGCCCCAGCATTTT
CDR3aa: CASSRTGDQPQHF

abundance: .
v_gene: TRBV5-1
len: 15
j_gene: TRBJ2-3
d_gene: TRBD2
CDR3nt: TGCGCCAGCAGCTTGGGCGGGAGGACCGTAGATACGCAGTATTTT
CDR3aa: CASSLGGRTVDTQYF

abundance: .
v_gene: TRBV5-1
len: 11
j_gene: TRBJ2-1
d_gene: .
CDR3nt: TGCGCCAGCAGCCTGGACACTGAGCAGTTCTTC
CDR3aa: CASSLDTEQFF

abundance: .
v_gene: TRBV28
len: 13
j_gene: TRBJ2-7
d_gene: .
CDR3nt: TGTGCCAGCTCGCAGCGGGCACCTTACGAGCAGTACTTC
CDR3aa: CASSQRAPYEQYF

abundance: .
v_gene: TRBV18
len: 13
j_gene: TRBJ1-5
d_gene: .
CDR3nt: TGTGCCAGCTCACCAGAAGGAAACCAGCCCCAGCATTTT
CDR3aa: CASSPEGNQPQHF

abundance: .
v_gene: TRBV7-2
len: 15
j_gene: TRBJ1-5
d_gene: .
CDR3nt: TGTGCCAGCAGCTCCCGGGACGGACGTAATCAGCCCCAGCATTTT
CDR3aa: CASSSRDGRNQPQHF

abundance: .
v_gene: TRBV19
len: 17
j_gene: TRBJ2-1
d_gene: TRBD2
CDR3nt: TGTGCCAGTAGCGAGACTAGCGGGAGGATTTCCTACAATGAGCAGTTCTTC
CDR3aa: CASSETSGRISYNEQFF

abundance: .
v_gene: TRBV28
len: 14
j_gene: TRBJ2-3
d_gene: .
CDR3nt: TGTGCCAGCAGTCTTGTAGGGCCAGGAGATACGCAGTATTTT
CDR3aa: CASSLVGPGDTQYF